This T cell receptor beta chain was captured in a study of T cells after yellow fever vaccination. Broader study findings: Clonotypes appearing in both CD4 and CD8 compartments existed, and their share was small.

Concerning this clonotype: What it binds is unknown.

Each CDR3 protein gets one entry after TCRdb re-called the 5' RACE reads with MiXCR. This table has 450,000 to 550,000 distinct CDR3 sequences, less than 20% appearing once. The origin of this receptor is a man between 25 and 39 years old who received the YFV17D yellow fever vaccine. Source: PBMCs, taken 15 days after the yellow fever booster vaccination.

The CDR3 here is CASSAGQGLGQYF. The CDR3 DNA reads as TGTGCCAGCAGCGCGGGACAGGGGTTGGGGCAGTACTTC. This chain joins TRBV7-2 and TRBJ2-7, with 10 bases aligning to TRBD1. From germline, CDR1 is SGHTA and CDR2 FQGNSA. This CDR3 spans 13 amino acids. J lost 9 bases, V lost 5 bases, and 7 bases had no gene match. Using reference TRBV7-2 and TRBJ2-7 for the parts outside the CDR3, the full variable domain is GAGVSQSPSNKVTEKGKDVELRCDPISGHTALYWYRQSLGQGLEFLIYFQGNSAPDKSGLPSDRFSAERTGGSVSTLTIQRTQQEDSAVYLCASSAGQGLGQYFGPGTRLTVT.